This TCR beta chain was identified during a study of blood T cell repertoires in COVID-19. Study as a whole: Some COVID-19 samples were acute and others convalescent; all came from the United States, Italy and Spain.

TCRdb's table, derived via immunoSEQ multiplex PCR, lists solely in-frame clones and lacks some. This table holds a few hundred thousand clones, around 84% found once. CDR1 is LGHNA, CDR2 YNFKEQ, per germline. V was cut by 3 bases and J by 5 bases, with 16 bases left in between. There are 15 residues in the CDR3. The sample holds one count of this clone. The rearrangement links TRBV4-2 to TRBJ1-1, with a possible D match to TRBD1 (5 bases). This receptor was obtained from a woman between 18 and 30 years old with acute or convalescent COVID-19. Sequencing was carried out using peripheral blood. This CDR3 is CASSQGTPELTEAFF. The CDR3 nucleotides are TGTGCCAGCAGCCAGGGGACTCCCGAACTGACTGAAGCTTTCTTT.